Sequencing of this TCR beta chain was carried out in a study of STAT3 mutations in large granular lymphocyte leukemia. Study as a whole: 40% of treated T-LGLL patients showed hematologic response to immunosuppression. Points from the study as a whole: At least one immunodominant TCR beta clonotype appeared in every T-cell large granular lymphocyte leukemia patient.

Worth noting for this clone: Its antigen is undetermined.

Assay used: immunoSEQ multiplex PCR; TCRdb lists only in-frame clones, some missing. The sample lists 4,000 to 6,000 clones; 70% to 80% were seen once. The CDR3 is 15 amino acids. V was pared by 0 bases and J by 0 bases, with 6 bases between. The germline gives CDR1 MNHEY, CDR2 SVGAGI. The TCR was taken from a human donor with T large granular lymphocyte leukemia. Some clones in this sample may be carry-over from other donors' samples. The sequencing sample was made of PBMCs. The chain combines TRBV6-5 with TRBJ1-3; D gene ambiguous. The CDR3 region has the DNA TGTGCCAGCAGTTACTCAGCAACCTCTGGAAACACCATATATTTT. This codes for CASSYSATSGNTIYF.